One T cell receptor beta chain is described in this entry. This sample was taken from a study of CDR3 diversity in severe acne. The germline CDR1 and CDR2 sequences are SNHLY and FYNNEI. This CDR3 contains 10 residues. V was clipped by 4 bases and J by 9 bases, with 5 bases between them. Each CDR3 protein is one row after TCRdb ran MiXCR on the PCR reads. The sample includes approximately 77,000 distinct CDR3 sequences, around 50% of them seen just once. The chain links TRBV2 to TRBJ2-3, with D uncertain. Source material: blood. The source of this sequence is a male donor with severe acne vulgaris. CDR3 amino acids: CASSGLTQYF. CDR3 bases: TGTGCCAGCAGTGGCCTAACGCAGTATTTT.